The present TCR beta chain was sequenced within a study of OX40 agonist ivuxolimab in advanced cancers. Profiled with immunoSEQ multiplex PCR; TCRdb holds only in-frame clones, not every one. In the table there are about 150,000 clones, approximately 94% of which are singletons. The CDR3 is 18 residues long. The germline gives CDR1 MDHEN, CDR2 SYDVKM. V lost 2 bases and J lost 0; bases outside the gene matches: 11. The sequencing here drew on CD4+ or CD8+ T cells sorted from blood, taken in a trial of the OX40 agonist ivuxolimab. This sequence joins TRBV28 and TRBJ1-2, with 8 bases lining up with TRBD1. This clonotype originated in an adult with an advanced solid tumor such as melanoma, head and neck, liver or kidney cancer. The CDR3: CASSLIGQGARANYGYTF. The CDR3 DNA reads TGTGCCAGCAGTTTAATCGGTCAGGGGGCCCGAGCTAACTATGGCTACACCTTC.